This passage covers 20 T cell receptor beta chains from one sample sequenced in a study of blood T cell repertoires in COVID-19 (dated by TCRdb to 2019 to 2021). The library was built by means of the immunoSEQ multiplex PCR assay. TCRdb stores this immuneACCESS table with in-frame sequences only. Part of the clones is absent; in the studies checked, under half of the shortfall reflects unresolved V genes, and no reason is known for the rest. The sample table records roughly 64,000 clones; approximately 78% of these occur just once. Approximately 15% of the sample is taken by the ten largest. The specimen was peripheral blood. The receptors were sampled from a man in his 60s with COVID-19, enrolled during active disease.

The sample holds a few counts of this clone. The genes are TRBV28 and TRBJ1-5, with 8 bases identical to TRBD1. The V and J ends lost 8 bases and 6 bases, in that order; junction bases with no gene match: 15. The CDR3 has 16 residues. Germline CDR1 MDHEN, CDR2 SYDVKM. CDR3 bases: TGTGCCAGCTGGCCCTTAGACAGGGGAGGAACTCAGCCCCAGCATTTT. Protein: CASWPLDRGGTQPQHF.

V usage is TRBV7-9 and J usage is TRBJ2-5; tentatively, D is TRBD2 (6 bases). The CDR3 has 13 residues. V lost 5 bases to trimming and J lost 4 bases, with 11 bases between them. Germline values: CDR1 SEHNR, CDR2 FQNEAQ (reference sequence). This CDR3 is CASSRDLSETQYF. CDR3 DNA sequence: TGTGCCAGCAGCCGGGACTTGTCAGAGACCCAGTACTTC.

The chain couples TRBV11-3 to TRBJ1-1; 7 bases are shared with TRBD1. Germline V gene data show CDR1 as SGHNT and CDR2 as YENEEA. V gave up 5 bases and J gave up 3 bases; unmatched junction bases: 15. CDR3 length: 17 residues. The CDR3 reads CASSPGAGGIDDTEAFF. CDR3 DNA sequence: TGTGCCAGCAGCCCCGGGGCAGGGGGAATCGATGACACTGAAGCTTTCTTT.

In this sample, this clone turned up once. This sequence joins TRBV18 and TRBJ2-2, with 11 bases identical to TRBD1. Germline CDR1 and CDR2: KGHSH and LQKENI. The CDR3 has 15 amino acids. The junction had 3 bases not matched to a gene; V was cut back by 6 bases and J by 3 bases. This CDR3 is CASSPDRGHTGELFF. CDR3 in DNA: TGTGCCAGCTCCCCGGACAGGGGGCACACCGGGGAGCTGTTTTTT.

This clone was counted between two and nine times. The CDR3 protein is CASSLGLAGNRLDTQYF. The CDR3 DNA sequence: TGCGCCAGCAGCTTGGGACTAGCGGGAAATCGCCTAGATACGCAGTATTTT. This chain connects TRBV5-1 to TRBJ2-3; 11 positions agree with TRBD2. J lost 5 bases, V lost 0 bases, and 8 bases had no gene match. Germline CDR1 is SGHRS and CDR2 is YFSETQ. This CDR3 is built from 17 residues.

J is TRBJ2-2 and V is TRBV28, with D possibly matching TRBD1 (6 bases). With 6 bases removed from V and 2 bases from J, the gap between germline ends came to 10 bases. Germline V gene data show CDR1 as MDHEN and CDR2 as SYDVKM. The length of the CDR3 is 14 residues. CDR3 residues: CASRWTANTGELFF. The DNA of the CDR3 is TGTGCCAGCAGGTGGACAGCCAACACCGGGGAGCTGTTTTTT.

This clone was seen a single time. The genes are TRBV11-2 and TRBJ1-1, with no clear D. The CDR3 loop spans 12 amino acids. Trimming removed 5 bases at V and 5 bases at J, with 9 bases between. The germline CDR1 and CDR2 sequences are SGHAT and FQNNGV. CDR3 bases: TGTGCCAGCAGCCCAAGGGAGACTGAAGCTTTCTTT. This encodes CASSPRETEAFF. Combining the CDR3 with reference TRBV11-2 and TRBJ1-1 gives the whole variable domain EAGVAQSPRYKIIEKRQSVAFWCNPISGHATLYWYQQILGQGPKLLIQFQNNGVVDDSQLPKDRFSAERLKGVDSTLKIQPAKLEDSAVYLCASSPRETEAFFGQGTRLTVV.

This CDR3 is CASRLAGEGEQYF. In DNA, the CDR3 is TGTGCCAGCAGACTAGCGGGAGAAGGCGAGCAGTACTTC. The V gene is TRBV6-5, the J gene TRBJ2-7; TRBD2 agrees at 11 bases. J lost 6 bases, V lost 6 bases, and 4 bases had no gene match. The CDR3 totals 13 residues. Germline assignment: CDR1 MNHEY and CDR2 SVGAGI.

The chain uses TRBV28 and TRBJ2-5, with TRBD2 matching 11 bases. V was pared by 5 bases and J by 4 bases, with 0 bases of the junction left unmatched. The CDR3 runs 13 residues. Germline V gene data show CDR1 as MDHEN and CDR2 as SYDVKM. The CDR3: CASSLAGGETQYF. The DNA for the CDR3 is TGTGCCAGCAGTCTAGCGGGAGGAGAGACCCAGTACTTC.

This chain links TRBV11-3 with TRBJ2-2; the match to TRBD2 covers 10 bases. Trimming removed 7 bases from V and 5 bases from J; junction bases left unmatched: 10. This CDR3 contains 16 residues. CDR1 SGHNT and CDR2 YENEEA come from the germline V gene. CDR3 bases: TGTGCCAGCACCATCCGGAGCGGGAGGGCAACCGGGGAGCTGTTTTTT. Translating it yields CASTIRSGRATGELFF.

The chain links TRBV19 to TRBJ1-2; 8 bases are a match to TRBD1. This CDR3 is built from 13 residues. From germline, CDR1 is LNHDA and CDR2 SQIVND (reference sequence). With 9 bases clipped from V and 6 bases from J, the junction kept 9 bases outside the gene matches. The CDR3 reads CASREDRGDGYTF. For the CDR3, the DNA is TGTGCCAGCAGAGAAGACAGGGGCGATGGCTACACCTTC. The whole variable domain, filled in from reference TRBV19 and TRBJ1-2, reads DGGITQSPKYLFRKEGQNVTLSCEQNLNHDAMYWYRQDPGQGLRLIYYSQIVNDFQKGDIAEGYSVSREKKESFPLTVTSAQKNPTAFYLCASREDRGDGYTFGSGTRLTVV.

On this clone itself: Mismatch with germline at one junction end may stem from a read error. As DNA, the CDR3 is TGCGCCAGCAGCTCCCCAGGACAGGGTGGATTC. Its translation is CASSSPGQGGF. V and J are TRBV5-1 and TRBJ1-2; 8 bases are shared with TRBD1. Looked up from germline, CDR1 is SGHRS and CDR2 is YFSETQ. CDR3 length: 11 amino acids.

The gene calls are TRBV10-3 and TRBJ2-7, with 7 positions matching TRBD1. The CDR3 spans 14 residues. V lost 3 bases, J lost 8 bases, and 10 bases stayed unmatched. CDR1 and CDR2 from the germline V gene are ENHRY and SYGVKD. CDR3 amino acids: CAISEGDSYSKQYF. CDR3 nucleotide sequence: TGTGCCATCAGTGAAGGGGACAGTTACTCGAAGCAGTACTTC.

V is TRBV5-4 and J is TRBJ2-7; TRBD2 aligns across 7 bases. The germline gives CDR1 SGHNT, CDR2 YYREEE (reference sequence). The J segment lost 6 bases and the V segment lost 0 bases, leaving 9 bases of the junction unmatched. This CDR3 spans 15 amino acids. As DNA, the CDR3 is TGTGCCAGCAGCTTGGATGCCGGACTAGTTTTCGAGCAGTACTTC. This sequence encodes CASSLDAGLVFEQYF.

The genes are TRBV2 and TRBJ2-7; D possibly corresponds to TRBD1 (5 bases). V was pared by 3 bases and J by 0 bases, with 9 bases between. Per the germline V gene, CDR1 is SNHLY and CDR2 is FYNNEI. This CDR3 has 14 residues. The CDR3 DNA reads as TGTGCCAGCAGTGAGGACACTTACTCCTACGAGCAGTACTTC. Translated, it gives CASSEDTYSYEQYF.

The rearrangement uses TRBV19 and TRBJ2-1; TRBD1 matches at 9 bases. Trimming cost V 5 bases and J 2 bases; bases outside gene matches: 4. The CDR3 covers 15 residues. Germline V gives CDR1 LNHDA, CDR2 SQIVND (reference sequence). CDR3 nucleotide sequence: TGTGCCAGTAGTCCCGACAGGGGGACCTACAATGAGCAGTTCTTC. Translated: CASSPDRGTYNEQFF.

The chain couples TRBV15 to TRBJ1-1, with a tentative D call TRBD1 (5 bases). The CDR3 sequence is 15 residues long. The germline CDR1 and CDR2 sequences are LNHNV and YYDKDF (reference sequence). Between the trimmed V and J ends, which lost 5 bases and 0 bases, there was a span of 13 bases. The CDR3 reads CATSHVGGMNTEAFF. CDR3 DNA: TGTGCCACCAGCCACGTCGGGGGAATGAACACTGAAGCTTTCTTT.

The chain joins TRBV28 to TRBJ1-1; D gene unclear. Trimming shortened V by 1 base and J by 8 bases, and 8 bases separated the two germline ends. CDR3 length: 12 amino acids. From germline, CDR1 is MDHEN and CDR2 SYDVKM. CDR3 sequence: CASSLSQREAFF. The CDR3 DNA reads as TGTGCCAGCAGTTTATCCCAGCGCGAAGCTTTCTTT.

The chain combines TRBV5-1 with TRBJ2-7; 9 bases are a match to TRBD2. Trimming took 3 bases from V and 0 from J; bases not matched to a gene: 4. The length of the CDR3 is 15 residues. Germline V gene data show CDR1 as SGHRS and CDR2 as YFSETQ. The DNA of the CDR3 is TGCGCCAGCAGCTGGGGTAGCGGGAGCTCCTACGAGCAGTACTTC. Translating it yields CASSWGSGSSYEQYF.

This clone has just a few counts. V gene TRBV6-5 combines with J gene TRBJ1-1; 7 nucleotides match TRBD1. The CDR3 extends over 14 amino acids. Trimming took 6 bases from V and 5 from J; bases not matched to a gene: 9. Germline V gene lookup returns CDR1 MNHEY and CDR2 SVGAGI. CDR3 DNA sequence: TGTGCCAGCAGCCAAGACAGGGTGAGGACTGAAGCTTTCTTT. Its translation is CASSQDRVRTEAFF.